These T cell receptor beta chains were read from a single sample in a study of T-cell reconstitution after alpha-beta-depleted transplantation in children. TCRdb reprocessed the PCR reads via MiXCR and lists one record per CDR3 protein. The repertoire consists of more than 85,000 distinct CDR3 sequences, with under 13% occurring once and the leading ten covering around 8.2%. Sequenced material: PBMCs from the stem cell graft donor, taken from the stem cell graft. The receptors were gathered from a human donor who donated a stem cell graft to a child with acute lymphoblastic leukemia. Each CDR3 is given with its conserved first and last residue. The D gene is left open where the match is weak. A clone size is listed for some rows: how often the clone was seen (once, few, many), or a class if it is expanded.

j_call: TRBJ2-1; v_call: TRBV7-9; d_call: NA; clone_size: many; cdr3_nt: TGTGCCAGCAGCTTAGGAGGGTATCGACAGTTGGCGCCCAATGAGCAGTTCTTC; cdr3_aa: CASSLGGYRQLAPNEQFF
j_call: TRBJ2-7; v_call: TRBV7-6; d_call: NA; clone_size: many; cdr3_nt: TGTGCCAGCAGGCTAGACACCTCCGGTTCCTACGAGCAGTACTTC; cdr3_aa: CASRLDTSGSYEQYF
j_call: TRBJ1-3; v_call: TRBV12-3/TRBV12-4; d_call: NA; clone_size: many; cdr3_nt: TGTGCCAGCAGTTTAGAAAACACCATATATTTT; cdr3_aa: CASSLENTIYF
j_call: TRBJ2-7; v_call: TRBV6-5; d_call: NA; clone_size: NA; cdr3_nt: TGTGCCAGCAGTTACTCGAGGTTTTACGAGCAGTACTTC; cdr3_aa: CASSYSRFYEQYF
j_call: TRBJ2-7; v_call: TRBV19; d_call: TRBD2; clone_size: many; cdr3_nt: TGTGCCAGTAGTATGGAGCGGGGCGACTCCTACGAGCAGTACTTC; cdr3_aa: CASSMERGDSYEQYF
j_call: TRBJ2-5; v_call: TRBV11-2; d_call: NA; clone_size: many; cdr3_nt: TGTGCCAGCAGCTTATTGGGGACCCAGTACTTC; cdr3_aa: CASSLLGTQYF
j_call: TRBJ1-4; v_call: TRBV4-3; d_call: NA; clone_size: few; cdr3_nt: TGCGCCAGCAGCCAAGGCACCGGGTGGGGGACTTCAGAAAAACTGTTTTTT; cdr3_aa: CASSQGTGWGTSEKLFF
j_call: TRBJ1-2; v_call: TRBV6-5; d_call: NA; clone_size: many; cdr3_nt: TGTGCCAGCAGTTTCCAGTCGACAGGATTCGACTATGGCTACACCTTC; cdr3_aa: CASSFQSTGFDYGYTF
j_call: TRBJ1-1; v_call: TRBV4-1; d_call: NA; clone_size: many; cdr3_nt: TGCGCCAGCAGCCTACTCCGTGGGGGAGAGACTGAAGCTTTCTTT; cdr3_aa: CASSLLRGGETEAFF
j_call: TRBJ2-7; v_call: TRBV18; d_call: NA; clone_size: few; cdr3_nt: TGTGCCAGCTCACATTCGCGGACAGCTCCCTACGAGCAGTACTTC; cdr3_aa: CASSHSRTAPYEQYF
j_call: TRBJ2-2; v_call: TRBV7-9; d_call: NA; clone_size: many; cdr3_nt: TGTGCCAGCAGCTATCCCGGGGAGCTGTTTTTT; cdr3_aa: CASSYPGELFF
j_call: TRBJ2-7; v_call: TRBV5-6; d_call: NA; clone_size: many; cdr3_nt: TGTGCCAGCAGCTTTTCTGGAGGGGCCGGATTCATATCCTACGAGCAGTACTTC; cdr3_aa: CASSFSGGAGFISYEQYF
j_call: TRBJ2-7; v_call: TRBV7-2; d_call: TRBD1; clone_size: NA; cdr3_nt: TGTGCCAGCAGCTCGCCTAACAGGGGGCTCGGCGAGCAGTACTTC; cdr3_aa: CASSSPNRGLGEQYF
j_call: TRBJ2-7; v_call: TRBV27; d_call: TRBD1; clone_size: few; cdr3_nt: TGTGCCAGCAGTTTATCGATCGGGGACAGGGGGTCCTACGAGCAGTACTTC; cdr3_aa: CASSLSIGDRGSYEQYF
j_call: TRBJ1-2; v_call: TRBV7-2; d_call: TRBD1; clone_size: many; cdr3_nt: TGTGCCAGCAGCCTCCAGGGACAGCTGAGTGGGAAATCTAACTATGGCTACACCTTC; cdr3_aa: CASSLQGQLSGKSNYGYTF